This T cell receptor (beta chain) was retrieved from a study of blood T cell repertoires in COVID-19. Study context: From the United States, Italy and Spain came samples of acute and convalescent COVID-19.

The authors' processing: The assay estimated nucleated cells by amplifying reference gene primers. Repertoires were generated with immunoSEQ multiplex PCR, while TCRdb's copy carries only in-frame clones and drops some. Clonal size and the V and J genes are those of that table, whereas D and trimming came from the DNA. The repertoire has 100,000 to 110,000 clones, roughly nine tenths of them found once; the top ten carry roughly 7.3%. The CDR3 length is 15 residues. From germline, CDR1 is SGDLS and CDR2 YYNGEE. V gave up 0 bases and J gave up 2 bases, with 10 bases separating them. The V call is TRBV9, the J call TRBJ2-3; D is undetermined. This clonotype was sampled from a man younger than 40 in a cohort sampled during active COVID-19. Source material: peripheral blood. The CDR3 DNA sequence: TGTGCCAGCAGCGTAGGGGCTAAGTTCACAGATACGCAGTATTTT. Its translation is CASSVGAKFTDTQYF.